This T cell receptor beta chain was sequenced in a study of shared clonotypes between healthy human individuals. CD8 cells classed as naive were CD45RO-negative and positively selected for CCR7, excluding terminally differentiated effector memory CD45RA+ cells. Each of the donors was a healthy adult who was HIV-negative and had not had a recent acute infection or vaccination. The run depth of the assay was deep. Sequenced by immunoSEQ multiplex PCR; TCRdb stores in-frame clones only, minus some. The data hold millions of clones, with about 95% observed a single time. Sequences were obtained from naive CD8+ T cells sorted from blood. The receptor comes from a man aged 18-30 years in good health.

The CDR3 spells CASSIDVTKTDTQYF. CDR3 coding DNA: TGTGCCAGCAGCATTGACGTCACGAAAACAGATACGCAGTATTTT. This sequence joins TRBV5-8 and TRBJ2-3; D ambiguous. Germline V gives CDR1 SGHTS, CDR2 YDEGEE. The ends were cut back, 4 bases at V and 3 bases at J, with 15 bases in the middle. The length of the CDR3 is 15 residues.